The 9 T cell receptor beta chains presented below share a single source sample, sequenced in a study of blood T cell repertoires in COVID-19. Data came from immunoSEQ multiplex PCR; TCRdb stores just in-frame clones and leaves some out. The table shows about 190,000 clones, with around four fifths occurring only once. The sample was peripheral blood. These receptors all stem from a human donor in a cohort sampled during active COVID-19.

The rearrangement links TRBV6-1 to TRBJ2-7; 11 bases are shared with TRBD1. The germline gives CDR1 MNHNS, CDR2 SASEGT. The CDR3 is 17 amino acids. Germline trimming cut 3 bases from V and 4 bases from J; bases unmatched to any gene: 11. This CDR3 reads CASSENKPGQGEYEQYV. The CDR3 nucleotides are TGTGCCAGCAGTGAGAACAAACCGGGACAGGGGGAGTACGAGCAGTACGTC.

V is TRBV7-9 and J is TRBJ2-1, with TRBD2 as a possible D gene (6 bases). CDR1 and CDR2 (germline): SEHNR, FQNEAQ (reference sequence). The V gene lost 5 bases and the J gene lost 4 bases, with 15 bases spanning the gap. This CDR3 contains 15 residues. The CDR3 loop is CASSRGASEYNEQFF. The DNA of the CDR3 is TGTGCCAGCAGCCGAGGGGCTAGCGAATACAATGAGCAGTTCTTC.

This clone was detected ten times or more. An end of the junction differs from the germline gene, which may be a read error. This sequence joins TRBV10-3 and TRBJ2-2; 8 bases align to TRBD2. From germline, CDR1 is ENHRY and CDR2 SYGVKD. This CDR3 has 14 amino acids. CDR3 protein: CAVSGTGGPGELFF. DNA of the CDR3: TGTGCCGTCAGCGGGACGGGAGGGCCAGGGGAGCTGTTTTTT.

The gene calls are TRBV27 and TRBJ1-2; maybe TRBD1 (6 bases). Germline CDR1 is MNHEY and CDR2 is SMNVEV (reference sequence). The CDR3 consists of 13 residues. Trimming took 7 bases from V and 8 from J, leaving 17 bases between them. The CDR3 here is CASTKAGANGYTF. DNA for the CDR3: TGTGCCAGCACAAAGGCAGGGGCTAACGGCTACACCTTC.

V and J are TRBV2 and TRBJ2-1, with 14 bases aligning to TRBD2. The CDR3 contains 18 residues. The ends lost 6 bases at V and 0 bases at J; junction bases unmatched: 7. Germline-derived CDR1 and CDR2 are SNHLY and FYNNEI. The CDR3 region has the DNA TGTGCCAGCAGGCGACTAGCGGGGGGGATAAGCTCCTACAATGAGCAGTTCTTC. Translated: CASRRLAGGISSYNEQFF.

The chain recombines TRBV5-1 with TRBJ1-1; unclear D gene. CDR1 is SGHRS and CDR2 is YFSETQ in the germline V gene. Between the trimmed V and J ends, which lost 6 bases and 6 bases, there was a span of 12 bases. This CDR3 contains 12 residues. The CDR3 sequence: CASTVEASEAFF. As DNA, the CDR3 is TGCGCCAGCACTGTGGAGGCGTCTGAAGCTTTCTTT. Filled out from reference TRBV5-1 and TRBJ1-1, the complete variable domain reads KAGVTQTPRYLIKTRGQQVTLSCSPISGHRSVSWYQQTPGQGLQFLFEYFSETQRNKGNFPGRFSGRQFSNSRSEMNVSTLELGDSALYLCASTVEASEAFFGQGTRLTVV.

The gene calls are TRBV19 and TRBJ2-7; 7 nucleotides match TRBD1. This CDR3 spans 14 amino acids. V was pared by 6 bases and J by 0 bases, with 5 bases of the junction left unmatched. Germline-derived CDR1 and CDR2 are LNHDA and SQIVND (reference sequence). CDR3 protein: CASSPTGDSYEQYV. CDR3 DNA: TGTGCCAGTAGCCCCACAGGGGACTCCTACGAGCAGTACGTC.

CDR3 sequence reads: CARAGLNYGYTF. CDR3 coding DNA: TGTGCCAGGGCAGGGCTCAACTATGGCTACACCTTC. This chain links TRBV2 with TRBJ1-2, with a weak D call TRBD1 (5 bases). CDR3 length: 12 residues. Germline values: CDR1 SNHLY, CDR2 FYNNEI. V lost 9 bases and J lost 2, with 10 bases in between.

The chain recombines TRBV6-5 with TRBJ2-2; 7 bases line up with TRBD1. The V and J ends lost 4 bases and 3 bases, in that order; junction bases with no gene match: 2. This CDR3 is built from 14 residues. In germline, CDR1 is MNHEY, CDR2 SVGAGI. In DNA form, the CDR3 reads TGTGCCAGCAGTTCGGGACAGCACACCGGGGAGCTGTTTTTT. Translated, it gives CASSSGQHTGELFF.